This T cell receptor (beta chain) was sequenced during a study of blood T cell repertoires in COVID-19. For the study at large: Some COVID-19 samples were acute and others convalescent; all came from the United States, Italy and Spain.

Original analysis: From reference gene primer amplification, estimates of nucleated cell counts were derived. Generated by immunoSEQ multiplex PCR, the TCRdb table keeps only in-frame clones and is missing some. V, J and clone size are those of that table, while D and trimming were read from the DNA. The sample records 55,000 to 90,000 clones, more than 65% being singletons. Germline assignment: CDR1 SGHRS and CDR2 YFSETQ. Trimming took off 0 bases at V and 3 bases at J, with 12 bases between the two ends. The CDR3 has 15 amino acids. This clonotype was sampled from a woman aged 70-85 years with acute or convalescent COVID-19. The rearrangement joins TRBV5-1 to TRBJ1-1; D is unclear. Sequencing input: peripheral blood. The CDR3 is CASSLVGARHTEAFF. The DNA of the CDR3 is TGCGCCAGCAGCTTGGTGGGAGCGCGCCACACTGAAGCTTTCTTT.